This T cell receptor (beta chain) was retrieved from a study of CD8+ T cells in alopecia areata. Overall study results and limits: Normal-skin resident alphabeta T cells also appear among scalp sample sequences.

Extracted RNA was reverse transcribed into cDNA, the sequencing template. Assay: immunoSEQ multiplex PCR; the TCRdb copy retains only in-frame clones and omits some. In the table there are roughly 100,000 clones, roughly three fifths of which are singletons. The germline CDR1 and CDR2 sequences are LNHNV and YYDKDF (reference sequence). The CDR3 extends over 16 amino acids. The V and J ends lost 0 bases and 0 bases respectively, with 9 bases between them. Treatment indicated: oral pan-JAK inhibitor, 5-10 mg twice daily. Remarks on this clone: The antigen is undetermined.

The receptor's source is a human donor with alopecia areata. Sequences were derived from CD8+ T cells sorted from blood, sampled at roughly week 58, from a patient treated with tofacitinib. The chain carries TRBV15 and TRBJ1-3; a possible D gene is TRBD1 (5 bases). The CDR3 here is CATSRDRGASGNTIYF. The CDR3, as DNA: TGTGCCACCAGCAGAGATAGAGGGGCCTCTGGAAACACCATATATTTT.